These 2 T cell receptor beta chains were all obtained from the same sample, sequenced in a study of blood T cell repertoires in COVID-19. The assay was immunoSEQ multiplex PCR, and TCRdb's table has in-frame clones only and misses some. The sample lists a few hundred thousand clones; around 84% were seen once. The specimen sequenced was PBMCs or T cells enriched from blood (not recorded which). The receptors come from a man younger than 45 with acute COVID-19.

The V and J genes are TRBV6-5 and TRBJ2-2, with unresolved D. The length of the CDR3 is 15 residues. The germline V and J ends were trimmed by 6 bases and 0 bases, with 11 bases remaining between them. Germline CDR1 is MNHEY and CDR2 is SVGAGI. In DNA, the CDR3 is TGTGCCAGCAGGCGATCTTATTCGAACACCGGGGAGCTGTTTTTT. This sequence encodes CASRRSYSNTGELFF.

The chain combines TRBV6-1 with TRBJ2-7; 8 nucleotides align to TRBD1. Per germline, CDR1 MNHNS and CDR2 SASEGT. This CDR3 has 16 amino acids. V shed 3 bases, J shed 2 bases, and the junction held 9 bases outside the gene matches. This CDR3 reads CASSDKQGAIPYEQYF. CDR3 in DNA: TGTGCCAGCAGTGACAAGCAGGGGGCGATTCCCTACGAGCAGTACTTC.